The 4 T cell receptor beta chains below were found in one sample sequenced in a study of identical twins. TCRdb re-analysed the 5' RACE reads in MiXCR, keeping a single row per CDR3 protein. The sample contains around 960,000 distinct CDR3 sequences, 9% to 15% of which appear only once. This same sample was also taken into another study, of yellow fever vaccine responses in identical twins.

The sequencing input was PBMCs. The receptors were gathered from a woman between 18 and 29 years old in good health.

This clonotype was found many times. In DNA, the CDR3 is TGTGCCAGCTCCCCGGGACTAGCGGGGCCCTACGAGCAGTACTTC. Translating it yields CASSPGLAGPYEQYF. The V call is TRBV18, the J call TRBJ2-7, with 13 bases fitting TRBD2. With V trimmed by 6 bases and J by 2 bases, 4 bases remained unmatched. CDR1 and CDR2 (germline): KGHSH, LQKENI. The CDR3 totals 15 residues.

This rearrangement joins TRBV11-2 to TRBJ2-3; the match to TRBD2 covers 10 bases. Germline loops: CDR1 SGHAT, CDR2 FQNNGV. The V segment lost 1 base and the J segment 2 bases; nucleotides outside the gene matches: 6. This CDR3 comprises 17 residues. The CDR3 bases are TGTGCCAGCAGCTTAGGGGAGCGGGAGGGCCCCACAGATACGCAGTATTTT. Protein product: CASSLGEREGPTDTQYF.

This clonotype has more than one count but fewer than ten. V usage is TRBV15 and J usage is TRBJ2-2; the match to TRBD1 covers 7 bases. The V gene's germline CDR1 is LNHNV and CDR2 YYDKDF (reference sequence). The CDR3 consists of 14 residues. V shed 3 bases and J 3 bases; nucleotides not matched to a gene: 1. In DNA form, the CDR3 reads TGTGCCACCAGCAGGGGACAGCACACCGGGGAGCTGTTTTTT. Protein: CATSRGQHTGELFF.

This clonotype was seen a handful of times. The chain couples TRBV4-1 to TRBJ2-1; D possibly uses TRBD1 or TRBD2 (5 bases each). The CDR3 consists of 14 residues. The V and J ends lost 4 bases and 8 bases respectively, with 15 bases between them. Germline values: CDR1 MGHRA, CDR2 YSYEKL. CDR3 loop: CASSRRVMGDEQFF. CDR3 DNA: TGCGCCAGCAGCCGAAGAGTTATGGGGGATGAGCAGTTCTTC.